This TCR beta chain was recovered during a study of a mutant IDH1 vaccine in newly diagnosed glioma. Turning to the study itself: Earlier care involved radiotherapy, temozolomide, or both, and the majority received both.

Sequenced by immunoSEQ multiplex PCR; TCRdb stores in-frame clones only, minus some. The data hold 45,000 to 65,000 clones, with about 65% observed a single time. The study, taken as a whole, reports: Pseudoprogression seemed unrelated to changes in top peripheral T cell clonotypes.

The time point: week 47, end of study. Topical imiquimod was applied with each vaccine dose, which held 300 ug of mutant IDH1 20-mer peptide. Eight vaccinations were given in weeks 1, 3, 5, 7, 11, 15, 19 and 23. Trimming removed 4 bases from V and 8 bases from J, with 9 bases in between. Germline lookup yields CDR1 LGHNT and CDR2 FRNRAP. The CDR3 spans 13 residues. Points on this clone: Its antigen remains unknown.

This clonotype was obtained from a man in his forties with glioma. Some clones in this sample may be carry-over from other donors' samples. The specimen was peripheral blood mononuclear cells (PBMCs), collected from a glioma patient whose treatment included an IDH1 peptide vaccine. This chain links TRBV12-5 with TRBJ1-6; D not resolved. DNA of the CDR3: TGTGCTAGTGGTTCCAGTTCCTATTCACCCCTCCACTTT. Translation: CASGSSSYSPLHF.